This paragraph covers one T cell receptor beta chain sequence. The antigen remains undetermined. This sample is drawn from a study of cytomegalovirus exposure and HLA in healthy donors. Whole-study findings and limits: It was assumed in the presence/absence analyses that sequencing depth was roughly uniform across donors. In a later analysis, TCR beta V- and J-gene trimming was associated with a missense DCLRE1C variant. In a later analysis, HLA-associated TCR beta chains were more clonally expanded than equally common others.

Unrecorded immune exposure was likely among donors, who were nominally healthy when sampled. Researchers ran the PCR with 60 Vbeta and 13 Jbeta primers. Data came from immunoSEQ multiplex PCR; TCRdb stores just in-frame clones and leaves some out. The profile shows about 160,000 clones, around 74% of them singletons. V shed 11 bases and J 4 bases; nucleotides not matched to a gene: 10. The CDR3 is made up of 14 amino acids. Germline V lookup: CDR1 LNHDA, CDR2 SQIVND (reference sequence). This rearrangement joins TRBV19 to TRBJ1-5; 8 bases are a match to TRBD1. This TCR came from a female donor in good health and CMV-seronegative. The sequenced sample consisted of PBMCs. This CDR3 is CAAGGAGRNQPQHF. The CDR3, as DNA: TGTGCCGCAGGGGGCGCCGGTAGGAATCAGCCCCAGCATTTT. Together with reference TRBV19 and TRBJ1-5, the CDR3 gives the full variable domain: DGGITQSPKYLFRKEGQNVTLSCEQNLNHDAMYWYRQDPGQGLRLIYYSQIVNDFQKGDIAEGYSVSREKKESFPLTVTSAQKNPTAFYLCAAGGAGRNQPQHFGDGTRLSIL.